The 18 T cell receptor beta chains below come from one sample, sequenced in a study of Graves' ophthalmopathy and Graves' hyperthyroidism. RNA served as the template for amplifying TCR beta CDR3 regions. First-round RT-PCR used HTBI primers; second-round multiplex PCR followed. TCRdb ran MiXCR on the multiplex PCR reads and lists one entry per CDR3 protein. The sample gives about 740,000 distinct CDR3 sequences, 35% to 50% of which show up once; roughly 46% is in the top ten. Sequenced material: peripheral blood. The receptors derive from an adult man with Graves' ophthalmopathy.

In regard to this clonotype: This could be a read error, since a much larger clone is one nucleotide away. The conserved phenylalanine or tryptophan is not found at the CDR3 terminus, so this likely reflects a read error. V and J are TRBV20-1 and TRBJ1-6; unclear D gene. CDR1 and CDR2 (germline): DFQATT, SNEGSKA (reference sequence). The CDR3 has 13 residues. V was pared by 0 bases and J by 5 bases, with 5 bases between. The CDR3 bases are TGCAGTGCTAGAGATAGGGATAATTCACCCCTCCACCTT. Its translation: CSARDRDNSPLHL.

J is TRBJ2-7 and V is TRBV25-1, with 8 bases lining up with TRBD2. The CDR3 sequence is 17 residues long. Per the germline V gene, CDR1 is MGHDK and CDR2 is SYGVNS. V gave up 6 bases and J gave up 2 bases; unmatched junction bases: 15. CDR3 sequence reads: CASRSGGDLTSAYEQYF. The CDR3 DNA sequence: TGTGCCAGCAGGTCCGGGGGGGACTTGACTTCTGCCTACGAGCAGTACTTC.

Regarding this clonotype: A junction end diverges from the germline sequence, so it may reflect a read error. The rearrangement joins TRBV7-9 to TRBJ2-7; D perhaps matches TRBD1 (5 bases). CDR1 is SEHNR, CDR2 FQNEAQ, per germline (reference sequence). The CDR3 sequence is 15 residues long. CDR3: CASNLAQGPHYELYF. The CDR3 nucleotides read TGTGCCAGCAACTTAGCCCAGGGTCCCCACTACGAGCTGTACTTC.

In the case of this clonotype: This clone may be a read error of a much larger clone one base away. The CDR3 spells CASLPRGNTEAFF. In DNA form, the CDR3 reads TGTGCCAGCTTACCGAGGGGGAACACTGAAGCTTTCTTT. V and J are TRBV10-1 and TRBJ1-1; tentative D call: TRBD1 (5 bases). The germline V gene encodes CDR1 WNHNN and CDR2 SYGVQD (reference sequence). The CDR3 consists of 13 residues.

The sample holds many counts of this clonotype. The rearrangement joins TRBV7-9 to TRBJ1-1; D gene uncertain. The CDR3 totals 13 residues. Germline CDR1 SEHNR, CDR2 FQNEAQ (reference sequence). Trimming removed 4 bases from V and 3 bases from J, with 9 bases in between. The CDR3 sequence: CASSYTTDTEAFF. The CDR3 nucleotides are TGTGCCAGCAGCTACACCACCGACACTGAAGCTTTCTTT.

The rearrangement uses TRBV12-3 or TRBV12-4 and TRBJ1-5; TRBD1 is a possible D gene (6 bases). The CDR3 has 14 residues. Trimming took off 9 bases at V and 2 bases at J, with 14 bases between the two ends. This CDR3 is CASLGGYRNQPQHF. The CDR3, as DNA: TGTGCCAGTCTAGGGGGATATCGCAATCAGCCCCAGCATTTT.

The chain couples TRBV29-1 to TRBJ2-7; possibly TRBD1 for D (6 bases). This CDR3 is built from 14 residues. The germline V and J ends were trimmed by 4 bases and 3 bases, with 16 bases remaining between them. CDR1 and CDR2 (germline): SQVTM, ANQGSEA. As DNA, the CDR3 is TGCAGCGTTGGAGATCTCAGGGACAACTACGAGCAGTACTTC. Its protein product is CSVGDLRDNYEQYF.

The J gene is TRBJ1-6, the V gene TRBV19; 7 nucleotides align to TRBD1. V dropped 4 bases and J dropped 7; count of bases not matched to a gene: 10. Germline lookup yields CDR1 LNHDA and CDR2 SQIVND (reference sequence). This CDR3 comprises 16 residues. The CDR3 reads CASSTLGTVGNSPLHF. In nucleotides, the CDR3 is TGTGCCAGTAGTACCCTCGGGACAGTCGGGAATTCACCCCTCCACTTT.

The CDR3, as DNA: TGTGCCAGCAGCTTAAGTGGACAGGACAATTATAGCAATCAGCCCCAGCATTTT. This gives the protein CASSLSGQDNYSNQPQHF. This sequence joins TRBV11-1 and TRBJ1-5; 7 bases line up with TRBD1. V shed 2 bases, J shed 0 bases, and the junction held 10 bases outside the gene matches. Germline-derived CDR1 and CDR2 are SGHAT and FQDESV (reference sequence). The CDR3 contains 18 residues.

This clonotype has a count of ten or more. The gene calls are TRBV24-1 and TRBJ2-5; possible D gene TRBD2, 5 bases. This CDR3 is 15 amino acids long. V gave up 0 bases and J gave up 1 base, with 8 bases separating them. CDR1 is KGHDR and CDR2 is SFDVKD in the germline V gene. The CDR3: CATSDLLGSQETQYF. DNA for the CDR3: TGTGCCACCAGTGATTTGCTGGGGAGCCAAGAGACCCAGTACTTC.

This chain uses TRBV11-2 with TRBJ2-7, with 7 bases identical to TRBD1. TRBJ2-1 explains the end of the DNA better; the J call may be wrong. The CDR3 sequence is 15 residues long. Germline-derived CDR1 and CDR2 are SGHAT and FQNNGV. The CDR3 reads CASSLRQGMNNEQFF. The CDR3 region has the DNA TGTGCCAGCAGCTTACGACAGGGCATGAACAATGAGCAGTTCTTC.

This clonotype came up many times. The V and J genes are TRBV29-1 and TRBJ1-2; D gene unclear. V shed 3 bases and J shed 0 bases, with 11 bases lying between them. This CDR3 spans 14 amino acids. CDR1 and CDR2 from the germline V gene are SQVTM and ANQGSEA. The CDR3 reads CSVDATKPNYGYTF. CDR3 nucleotides: TGCAGCGTTGACGCCACCAAACCTAACTATGGCTACACCTTC.

The genes are TRBV5-4 and TRBJ2-7; D remains ambiguous. This CDR3 is built from 13 residues. The germline CDR1 and CDR2 sequences are SGHNT and YYREEE (reference sequence). Trimming cost V 3 bases and J 3 bases, with 10 bases left between them. The CDR3 loop is CASSSSEYYEQYF. For the CDR3, the DNA is TGTGCCAGCAGCTCATCGGAATACTACGAGCAGTACTTC.

This sequence joins TRBV7-9 and TRBJ2-7; 12 bases fit TRBD1. The CDR3 is made up of 16 amino acids. Germline values: CDR1 SEHNR, CDR2 FQNEAQ (reference sequence). V lost 0 bases, J lost 5 bases, and 5 bases stayed unmatched. CDR3 loop: CASSLATGTGGHEQYF. In nucleotides, the CDR3 is TGTGCCAGCAGCTTAGCAACCGGGACAGGGGGCCACGAGCAGTACTTC.

The chain uses TRBV25-1 and TRBJ2-7, with D possibly TRBD1 on 6 matching bases. Trimming took 5 bases from V and 3 from J, leaving 14 bases between them. The germline CDR1 and CDR2 sequences are MGHDK and SYGVNS. The CDR3 covers 14 residues. Written as DNA, the CDR3 is TGTGCCAGCAGTCCGACAGGTGTGGACTACGAGCAGTACTTC. Residues: CASSPTGVDYEQYF.

This clonotype was seen ten or more times. One junction end disagrees with the germline gene, perhaps due to a read error. The V call is TRBV29-1, the J call TRBJ1-4, with 8 bases fitting TRBD1. The CDR3 contains 14 residues. Per the germline V gene, CDR1 is SQVTM and CDR2 is ANQGSEA. The CDR3 is CSVEGTGSNEKLFF. In DNA form, the CDR3 reads TGCAGCGTGGAAGGGACAGGCAGTAATGAAAAACTGTTTTTT.

This clonotype came up many times. The CDR3 loop is CASTDYSNQPQHF. The CDR3 DNA follows: TGTGCCAGCACGGATTATAGCAATCAGCCCCAGCATTTT. V gene TRBV2 combines with J gene TRBJ1-5; no clear D. CDR1 and CDR2 (germline): SNHLY, FYNNEI. V lost 7 bases and J 0 bases, leaving 7 bases between the germline ends. CDR3 length: 13 amino acids.

This chain joins TRBV29-1 and TRBJ2-3; no definite D call. CDR1 is SQVTM, CDR2 ANQGSEA, per germline. V was trimmed by 7 bases and J by 0 bases, leaving 23 bases between them. This CDR3 spans 17 amino acids. CDR3 sequence reads: CSAYLMGPAASTDTQYF. The CDR3 bases are TGCAGCGCCTACCTCATGGGTCCGGCGGCTAGCACAGATACGCAGTATTTT.